Many counts were recorded for the clone carrying this TCR beta chain. The antigen remains unidentified. In TCRdb, the 5' RACE reads were re-called with MiXCR into one record per CDR3 protein. The table has 66,000 or so distinct CDR3 sequences, under 14% seen once; the top ten hold around 1.8%. The record originates from a study of early T cells in non-severe SARS-CoV-2 infection. Study at large: Unsorted whole-blood RNA was sequenced in bulk, leaving chains unpaired.

General study results and limits: In VDJdb matching, anti-spike CD8 responses were favored while private and CD4 specificities went missing.

This CDR3 region has 13 residues. In germline, CDR1 is DFQATT, CDR2 SNEGSKA (reference sequence). V was shortened by 6 bases and J by 4 bases, with 16 bases between the two germline ends. The rearrangement uses TRBV20-1 and TRBJ2-7, with D possibly called TRBD1 or TRBD2 (5 bases each). The sample was whole blood. The TCR originated in an adult who was a healthcare worker with PCR-confirmed SARS-CoV-2 infection or an uninfected control (not recorded which). The CDR3 reads CSASGTRDYEQYF. The DNA for the CDR3 is TGCAGTGCGTCCGGGACGAGAGATTACGAGCAGTACTTC.